Following are 28 T cell receptor beta chains from one sample sequenced in a study of blood T cells in healthy people across ages. Using a J-beta primer mix together with a sample-barcoded 5' primer, a second PCR was run for about 6 to 12 cycles. MiXCR, run by TCRdb on the 5' RACE reads, gives a single entry per CDR3 protein. The data hold some 1.5 million distinct CDR3 sequences, with roughly 27% observed a single time. The sample taken for sequencing was blood. The receptors were sampled from a woman between 25 and 40 years old in good health.

The gene calls are TRBV15 and TRBJ1-1; no reliable D call. CDR1 and CDR2 from the germline V gene are LNHNV and YYDKDF (reference sequence). This CDR3 contains 14 residues. V was trimmed by 1 base and J by 4 bases, leaving 10 bases between them. The CDR3 here is CATSRGGIGTEAFF. CDR3 sequence (DNA): TGTGCCACCAGCAGAGGAGGGATAGGCACTGAAGCTTTCTTT.

In its sample, this clonotype was seen a few times. The V call is TRBV29-1, the J call TRBJ2-1, with 12 positions matching TRBD1. Germline V CDR1 and CDR2: SQVTM, ANQGSEA. The CDR3 is 14 residues long. Trimming cost V 8 bases and J 4 bases; bases outside gene matches: 6. Written as DNA, the CDR3 is TGCAGCCTGGGGACAGGGGGCCTATACAATGAGCAGTTCTTC. It codes for CSLGTGGLYNEQFF.

This clonotype occurred many times. The V and J genes are TRBV11-2 and TRBJ2-1, with 7 bases matching TRBD1. This CDR3 is 14 amino acids long. J lost 3 bases, V lost 5 bases, and 4 bases had no gene match. Per the germline V gene, CDR1 is SGHAT and CDR2 is FQNNGV. The CDR3 DNA follows: TGTGCCAGCAGCCCCGGGACAGTCTACAATGAGCAGTTCTTC. It yields the protein CASSPGTVYNEQFF.

This clonotype has a count of ten or more. The chain couples TRBV7-2 to TRBJ2-5; 7 bases are shared with TRBD1. The trim removed 3 bases at V and 3 bases at J, leaving 1 base unmatched. This CDR3 comprises 13 residues. Germline V gene sequence: CDR1 SGHTA, CDR2 FQGNSA. CDR3 amino acids: CASSFGQEETQYF. The CDR3 nucleotides are TGTGCCAGCAGCTTCGGACAGGAAGAGACCCAGTACTTC. The full variable domain, rest sourced from reference TRBV7-2 and TRBJ2-5, is GAGVSQSPSNKVTEKGKDVELRCDPISGHTALYWYRQSLGQGLEFLIYFQGNSAPDKSGLPSDRFSAERTGGSVSTLTIQRTQQEDSAVYLCASSFGQEETQYFGPGTRLLVL.

With respect to this clonotype: One end of the junction is discordant with germline, which a read error may explain. This rearrangement joins TRBV5-1 to TRBJ1-2; no reliable D call. Germline V gene sequence: CDR1 SGHRS, CDR2 YFSETQ. This CDR3 is built from 16 residues. The CDR3, as DNA: TGCGCCTGCAGCTTGGGCGACGGCATTTCTAACTATGGCTACACCTTC. It translates to CACSLGDGISNYGYTF.

The gene calls are TRBV9 and TRBJ2-1; D call uncertain. The germline gives CDR1 SGDLS, CDR2 YYNGEE. The CDR3 is 13 residues long. Trimming took off 0 bases at V and 10 bases at J, with 11 bases between the two ends. The chain's CDR3 is CASSVAGPREQFF. The CDR3 coding sequence is TGTGCCAGCAGCGTAGCAGGCCCCCGGGAGCAGTTCTTC.

In its sample, this clonotype was seen a few times. The rearrangement links TRBV6-5 to TRBJ2-2; D perhaps matches TRBD1 (5 bases). This CDR3 is built from 13 residues. The germline V and J ends were trimmed by 6 bases and 3 bases, with 8 bases remaining between them. The germline gives CDR1 MNHEY, CDR2 SVGAGI. CDR3 loop: CASRGLDTGELFF. The CDR3 coding sequence is TGTGCCAGCAGGGGGCTAGACACCGGGGAGCTGTTTTTT.

This clonotype has more than one count but fewer than ten. The chain combines TRBV20-1 with TRBJ2-3; D might be TRBD2 (5 bases). The CDR3 consists of 14 residues. Looked up from germline, CDR1 is DFQATT and CDR2 is SNEGSKA (reference sequence). Trimming stripped 0 bases from V and 0 bases from J, with 7 bases between. The CDR3 nucleotides read TGCAGTGCTAGAGAAGCGGAGAGCACAGATACGCAGTATTTT. Translation: CSAREAESTDTQYF.

The J gene is TRBJ2-7, the V gene TRBV4-1; TRBD1 agrees at 7 bases. This CDR3 has 14 residues. Per germline, CDR1 MGHRA and CDR2 YSYEKL. V shed 4 bases and J 3 bases; nucleotides not matched to a gene: 6. Written as DNA, the CDR3 is TGCGCCAGCAGCCCTCGTTCAGGGGGCTACGAGCAGTACTTC. This translates into CASSPRSGGYEQYF.

This clonotype has only a few counts. The gene calls are TRBV6-6 and TRBJ2-1; D call uncertain. V lost 6 bases and J 3 bases, leaving 9 bases between the germline ends. Germline loops: CDR1 MNHNY, CDR2 SVGAGI (reference sequence). CDR3 length: 13 amino acids. CDR3 residues: CASRELHYNEQFF. As DNA, the CDR3 is TGTGCCAGCAGAGAGTTACACTACAATGAGCAGTTCTTC.

The chain recombines TRBV12-3 or TRBV12-4 with TRBJ2-1, with 8 positions matching TRBD2. The CDR3 consists of 16 residues. V lost 5 bases to trimming and J lost 8 bases; unmatched junction nucleotides: 14. In DNA, the CDR3 is TGTGCCAGCAGTCCCGTCCGGGGGGGCCTGGGTGATGAGCAGTTCTTC. Translated, it gives CASSPVRGGLGDEQFF.

The rearrangement uses TRBV5-1 and TRBJ1-2; 7 bases agree with TRBD1. The germline V gene encodes CDR1 SGHRS and CDR2 YFSETQ. V was pared by 7 bases and J by 3 bases, with 6 bases of the junction left unmatched. The CDR3 loop spans 13 amino acids. The CDR3 coding sequence is TGCGCCAGCGGCCGGGACAGCGACTATGGCTACACCTTC. Protein: CASGRDSDYGYTF. Full variable domain (remainder filled in from reference TRBV5-1 and TRBJ1-2): KAGVTQTPRYLIKTRGQQVTLSCSPISGHRSVSWYQQTPGQGLQFLFEYFSETQRNKGNFPGRFSGRQFSNSRSEMNVSTLELGDSALYLCASGRDSDYGYTFGSGTRLTVV.

This clonotype showed up just a few times. This sequence joins TRBV6-2 or TRBV6-3 and TRBJ2-1, with 12 bases fitting TRBD1. CDR3 length: 16 residues. V shed 5 bases and J 9 bases; nucleotides not matched to a gene: 11. The germline gives CDR1 MNHEY, CDR2 SVGEGT. CDR3 sequence: CASSPHRDRGRTEQFF. The CDR3 DNA sequence: TGTGCCAGCAGTCCCCACCGGGACAGGGGGCGCACTGAGCAGTTCTTC.

The chain links TRBV12-3 or TRBV12-4 to TRBJ2-5, with 12 nucleotides matching TRBD2. The end of the DNA is better explained by TRBJ2-7, so the J call may be wrong. This CDR3 comprises 13 residues. This CDR3 reads CASTPGLAGEQYF. CDR3 in DNA: TGTGCCAGCACCCCGGGACTAGCGGGCGAGCAGTACTTC.

V and J are TRBV12-3 or TRBV12-4 and TRBJ1-5, with 8 bases that match TRBD1. The CDR3 contains 16 residues. The J segment lost 2 bases and the V segment lost 5 bases, leaving 8 bases of the junction unmatched. DNA of the CDR3: TGTGCCAGCAGTGCGCAGGGGGCGCAAGGCAATCAGCCCCAGCATTTT. This gives the protein CASSAQGAQGNQPQHF.

This clonotype was seen at least ten times. The chain links TRBV29-1 to TRBJ2-7; D could derive from TRBD1 or TRBD2 (5 bases each). Germline CDR1 SQVTM, CDR2 ANQGSEA. This CDR3 has 12 residues. V was clipped by 4 bases and J by 3 bases, with 10 bases between them. The CDR3 reads CSVAGDRYEQYF. The CDR3 bases are TGCAGCGTTGCCGGGGACCGCTACGAGCAGTACTTC.

V is TRBV3-1 and J is TRBJ2-7; the D gene is possibly TRBD2 (6 bases). CDR1 is LGHDT, CDR2 YNNKEL, per germline (reference sequence). The ends were cut back, 4 bases at V and 3 bases at J, with 10 bases in the middle. This CDR3 has 13 residues. The CDR3 reads CASSLRDFYEQYF. The CDR3 DNA is TGTGCCAGCAGCCTTAGGGACTTCTACGAGCAGTACTTC.

The chain couples TRBV5-1 to TRBJ2-5; D ambiguous. This CDR3 comprises 15 residues. Germline CDR1 and CDR2: SGHRS and YFSETQ. The germline V and J ends were trimmed by 6 bases and 1 base, with 16 bases remaining between them. DNA for the CDR3: TGCGCCAGCACCACCGGACGCAGGAGCCAAGAGACCCAGTACTTC. Its translation is CASTTGRRSQETQYF.

This clonotype was counted many times. The chain recombines TRBV5-1 with TRBJ2-4, with a weak D call TRBD2 (6 bases). The CDR3 covers 14 residues. Trimming left V 0 bases short and J 4 bases short, with 8 bases between. The germline gives CDR1 SGHRS, CDR2 YFSETQ. The CDR3: CASSLELAKNIQYF. CDR3 nucleotide sequence: TGCGCCAGCAGCTTGGAACTAGCTAAAAACATTCAGTACTTC.

In its sample, this clonotype was seen a few times. V and J are TRBV24-1 and TRBJ1-4, with 9 bases lining up with TRBD1. After removal of 7 bases from V and 10 bases from J, the junction contained 12 bases not matched to a gene. This CDR3 is 15 amino acids long. The germline V gene encodes CDR1 KGHDR and CDR2 SFDVKD. The CDR3 coding sequence is TGTGCCACCAGCTCCGCCCGGGACAGGGAAGGAAAACTGTTTTTT. It encodes CATSSARDREGKLFF.

Ten or more counts support this clonotype. This chain uses TRBV20-1 with TRBJ2-5; 10 bases are a match to TRBD2. J was trimmed by 4 bases and V by 2 bases; bases with no gene match: 4. Looked up from germline, CDR1 is DFQATT and CDR2 is SNEGSKA (reference sequence). The CDR3 totals 14 residues. The chain's CDR3 is CSARQWTSGETQYF. The DNA for the CDR3 is TGCAGTGCTAGACAATGGACTAGCGGAGAGACCCAGTACTTC.

This clonotype has a handful of counts. The rearrangement links TRBV11-1 to TRBJ2-1, with TRBD2 identical over 9 bases. The germline CDR1 and CDR2 sequences are SGHAT and FQDESV (reference sequence). V was clipped by 1 base and J by 3 bases; unmatched bases: 13. The CDR3 loop spans 19 amino acids. CDR3 bases: TGTGCCAGCAGCTTAGATATTCGTCTAGCGGGGACTTTCTACAATGAGCAGTTCTTC. Protein sequence: CASSLDIRLAGTFYNEQFF.

V is TRBV20-1 and J is TRBJ2-3, with 7 bases that match TRBD2. This CDR3 is 12 amino acids long. J lost 2 bases, V lost 6 bases, and 2 bases had no gene match. Germline CDR1 is DFQATT and CDR2 is SNEGSKA (reference sequence). CDR3 sequence: CSAAGNTDTQYF. For the CDR3, the DNA is TGCAGTGCAGCGGGAAACACAGATACGCAGTATTTT.

This clonotype was counted only a few times. The chain is built from TRBV4-1 and TRBJ2-3, with D perhaps being TRBD1 or TRBD2 (5 bases each). The CDR3 is 16 residues long. Germline CDR1 is MGHRA and CDR2 is YSYEKL. The V end lost 3 bases, the J end lost 2 bases, and 15 bases lay between the germline ends. CDR3 residues: CASSQGVSWTTDTQYF. DNA of the CDR3: TGCGCCAGCAGCCAGGGGGTTTCCTGGACCACAGATACGCAGTATTTT.

This clonotype was found once. This chain uses TRBV4-1 with TRBJ2-4; TRBD2 might be the D (5 bases). Germline CDR1 is MGHRA and CDR2 is YSYEKL. V was shortened by 0 bases and J by 11 bases, with 23 bases between the two germline ends. The CDR3 spans 17 residues. CDR3 loop: CASSQDGAAAWSLVQYF. The CDR3 bases are TGCGCCAGCAGCCAAGACGGAGCGGCAGCCTGGTCTCTCGTTCAGTACTTC.

The sample holds a few counts of this clonotype. Germline and junction disagree at one end, which may indicate a read error. This rearrangement joins TRBV6-2 or TRBV6-3 to TRBJ2-1; 10 bases map to TRBD2. CDR1 is MNHEY, CDR2 SVGEGT, per germline. This CDR3 contains 14 residues. CDR3 in DNA: TGTGCCAGCAGTTATAGCGGGAGGTACAATGGGCAGTTCTTC. Translation: CASSYSGRYNGQFF.

CDR3 nucleotide sequence: TGCAGCGTAGGAACCGGGACCGGAAATGAAAAACTGTTTTTT. Its translation: CSVGTGTGNEKLFF. The rearrangement links TRBV29-1 to TRBJ1-4, with a tentative D call TRBD1 (5 bases). CDR1 is SQVTM and CDR2 is ANQGSEA in the germline V gene. Trimming stripped 6 bases from V and 5 bases from J, with 16 bases between. This CDR3 region has 14 residues.

The rearrangement joins TRBV5-1 to TRBJ1-2; D ambiguous. The germline V and J ends were trimmed by 3 bases and 7 bases, with 16 bases remaining between them. From germline, CDR1 is SGHRS and CDR2 YFSETQ. This CDR3 spans 14 amino acids. CDR3 bases: TGCGCCAGCAGCTCGACCGGCCGGTCGGCTGGCTACACCTTC. This sequence encodes CASSSTGRSAGYTF.